A selection of T cell receptor beta chains follows, all from one sample in a study of shared clonotypes between healthy human individuals. Profiled with immunoSEQ multiplex PCR; TCRdb holds only in-frame clones, not every one. The sample has around 720,000 clones, 60% to 75% seen once. Sequencing used memory CD4+ T cells sorted from blood. Receptors originate from a woman aged 25 to 45 in good health. Both conserved end residues are part of each CDR3. Fields, in order: clone size, J gene, D gene, V gene, CDR3 protein, CDR3 DNA. The D gene is left open where the match is weak. Clone size is stated in some rows and not others, as once, few, many or a class when expanded.

clone_size: NA; j_call: TRBJ2-2; d_call: NA; v_call: TRBV18; cdr3_aa: CASSPANTGELFF; cdr3_nt: TGTGCCAGCTCACCAGCTAACACCGGGGAGCTGTTTTTT
clone_size: NA; j_call: TRBJ1-2; d_call: TRBD1; v_call: TRBV5-4; cdr3_aa: CASSPDRVGYTF; cdr3_nt: TGTGCCAGCAGCCCCGACAGGGTCGGCTACACCTTC
clone_size: NA; j_call: TRBJ2-2; d_call: NA; v_call: TRBV13; cdr3_aa: CASSFGEAEELFF; cdr3_nt: TGTGCCAGCAGCTTCGGGGAGGCGGAGGAGCTGTTTTTT
clone_size: NA; j_call: TRBJ2-3; d_call: NA; v_call: TRBV15; cdr3_aa: CATSRDFVNTDTQYF; cdr3_nt: TGTGCCACCAGCAGAGATTTCGTGAACACAGATACGCAGTATTTT
clone_size: few; j_call: TRBJ2-7; d_call: NA; v_call: TRBV5-1; cdr3_aa: CASSFVSGGSYEQYF; cdr3_nt: TGCGCCAGCAGCTTCGTGAGCGGCGGCTCCTACGAGCAGTACTTC
clone_size: few; j_call: TRBJ1-4; d_call: NA; v_call: TRBV5-1; cdr3_aa: CASSPTNDREKLFF; cdr3_nt: TGCGCCAGCAGCCCAACGAACGACAGAGAAAAACTGTTTTTT
clone_size: NA; j_call: TRBJ2-2; d_call: NA; v_call: TRBV7-2; cdr3_aa: CASWGGNTGELFF; cdr3_nt: TGTGCCAGCTGGGGCGGGAACACCGGGGAGCTGTTTTTT
clone_size: once; j_call: TRBJ2-4; d_call: TRBD2; v_call: TRBV28; cdr3_aa: CASSITSGKDKNIQYF; cdr3_nt: TGTGCCAGCAGTATAACTAGCGGGAAGGACAAAAACATTCAGTACTTC
clone_size: NA; j_call: TRBJ1-4; d_call: TRBD1; v_call: TRBV28; cdr3_aa: CASSFGTGGDEKLFF; cdr3_nt: TGTGCCAGCAGTTTCGGGACAGGGGGCGATGAAAAACTGTTTTTT
clone_size: NA; j_call: TRBJ1-2; d_call: TRBD1; v_call: TRBV19; cdr3_aa: CASRTGRYGYTF; cdr3_nt: TGTGCCAGCCGGACAGGGCGGTACGGCTACACCTTC
clone_size: NA; j_call: TRBJ1-2; d_call: NA; v_call: TRBV15; cdr3_aa: CATSFWGTRDGYTF; cdr3_nt: TGTGCCACCAGTTTTTGGGGGACTCGCGATGGCTACACCTTC
clone_size: NA; j_call: TRBJ2-2; d_call: TRBD1; v_call: TRBV19; cdr3_aa: CASRGRQGVWELFF; cdr3_nt: TGTGCCAGTAGGGGGAGACAGGGCGTCTGGGAGCTGTTTTTT
clone_size: NA; j_call: TRBJ2-2; d_call: NA; v_call: TRBV30; cdr3_aa: CAWRIGTPNTGELFF; cdr3_nt: TGTGCCTGGAGAATCGGGACTCCGAACACCGGGGAGCTGTTTTTT
clone_size: NA; j_call: TRBJ2-2; d_call: NA; v_call: TRBV4-1; cdr3_aa: CASSLEWGDGELFF; cdr3_nt: TGCGCCAGCAGCCTTGAATGGGGTGACGGGGAGCTGTTTTTT
clone_size: NA; j_call: TRBJ2-7; d_call: NA; v_call: TRBV7-3; cdr3_aa: CASSRGNWDEQYF; cdr3_nt: TGTGCCAGCAGCCGTGGAAACTGGGACGAGCAGTACTTC
clone_size: NA; j_call: TRBJ1-1; d_call: TRBD1; v_call: TRBV5-1; cdr3_aa: CASRPSDREAFF; cdr3_nt: TGCGCCAGCAGGCCCTCGGACAGGGAGGCTTTCTTT
clone_size: NA; j_call: TRBJ1-5; d_call: NA; v_call: TRBV9; cdr3_aa: CASSVAGTRSNQPQHF; cdr3_nt: TGTGCCAGCAGCGTAGCAGGGACCCGGAGCAATCAGCCCCAGCATTTT
clone_size: NA; j_call: TRBJ1-3; d_call: NA; v_call: TRBV18; cdr3_aa: CASSPQHSGNTIYF; cdr3_nt: TGTGCCAGCTCACCACAGCACTCTGGAAACACCATATATTTT
clone_size: once; j_call: TRBJ2-1; d_call: NA; v_call: TRBV7-2; cdr3_aa: CASSLAVVSSDRHNEQFF; cdr3_nt: TGTGCCAGCAGCCTGGCGGTCGTGTCTAGCGATCGACACAATGAGCAGTTCTTC
clone_size: NA; j_call: TRBJ2-4; d_call: NA; v_call: TRBV5-6; cdr3_aa: CASSPPGLAKNIQYF; cdr3_nt: TGTGCCAGCAGCCCCCCAGGGCTAGCCAAAAACATTCAGTACTTC
clone_size: NA; j_call: TRBJ2-7; d_call: TRBD1; v_call: TRBV14; cdr3_aa: CASSPLTGTEQYF; cdr3_nt: TGTGCCAGCAGTCCCCTGACAGGGACCGAGCAGTACTTC
clone_size: NA; j_call: TRBJ2-1; d_call: TRBD2; v_call: TRBV25-1; cdr3_aa: CASSETGRLRAVGNEQFF; cdr3_nt: TGTGCCAGCAGTGAAACCGGGAGGTTGAGGGCCGTTGGCAATGAGCAGTTCTTC
clone_size: NA; j_call: TRBJ2-1; d_call: TRBD2; v_call: TRBV7-8; cdr3_aa: CASSSGRAGVMSEQFF; cdr3_nt: TGTGCCAGCAGCTCGGGCCGGGCGGGAGTGATGAGTGAGCAGTTCTTC
clone_size: NA; j_call: TRBJ2-3; d_call: NA; v_call: TRBV7-2; cdr3_aa: CASSLQGGEADTQYF; cdr3_nt: TGTGCCAGCAGCTTACAGGGGGGTGAGGCAGATACGCAGTATTTT
clone_size: NA; j_call: TRBJ2-6; d_call: NA; v_call: TRBV29-1; cdr3_aa: CSVATGRSGANVLTF; cdr3_nt: TGCAGCGTTGCGACAGGCCGCTCTGGGGCCAACGTCCTGACTTTC
clone_size: NA; j_call: TRBJ2-2; d_call: TRBD1; v_call: TRBV5-8; cdr3_aa: CASRTRTGGIGELFF; cdr3_nt: TGTGCCAGCAGGACTCGGACAGGTGGAATCGGGGAGCTGTTTTTT
clone_size: NA; j_call: TRBJ1-6; d_call: NA; v_call: TRBV7-6; cdr3_aa: CASSLVQGQDSPLHF; cdr3_nt: TGTGCCAGCAGCTTAGTTCAGGGTCAGGATTCACCCCTCCACTTT
clone_size: NA; j_call: TRBJ1-1; d_call: NA; v_call: TRBV28; cdr3_aa: CASRTTGQGTEAFF; cdr3_nt: TGTGCCAGCAGGACTACAGGGCAGGGCACTGAAGCTTTCTTT
clone_size: NA; j_call: TRBJ2-3; d_call: NA; v_call: TRBV7-8; cdr3_aa: CASSLKRQRTDTQYF; cdr3_nt: TGTGCCAGCAGCTTAAAGCGCCAACGCACAGATACGCAGTATTTT
clone_size: once; j_call: TRBJ2-3; d_call: NA; v_call: TRBV30; cdr3_aa: CAWREAAYSDTQYF; cdr3_nt: TGTGCCTGGAGAGAGGCAGCGTATTCAGATACGCAGTATTTT
clone_size: NA; j_call: TRBJ1-1; d_call: NA; v_call: TRBV5-6; cdr3_aa: CASSLGHLNTEAFF; cdr3_nt: TGTGCCAGCAGCTTGGGGCACTTGAACACTGAAGCTTTCTTT
clone_size: NA; j_call: TRBJ2-7; d_call: TRBD2; v_call: TRBV7-9; cdr3_aa: CASSLELAGNSYEQYF; cdr3_nt: TGTGCCAGCAGCTTAGAGCTAGCGGGGAACTCCTACGAGCAGTACTTC
clone_size: few; j_call: TRBJ1-2; d_call: TRBD1; v_call: TRBV18; cdr3_aa: CASSLDRDRGYTF; cdr3_nt: TGTGCCAGCTCACTTGACCGGGACAGGGGCTACACCTTC
clone_size: NA; j_call: TRBJ1-2; d_call: TRBD1; v_call: TRBV4-1; cdr3_aa: CASSRPGQGVGGYTF; cdr3_nt: TGCGCCAGCAGCCGGCCGGGACAGGGAGTGGGAGGCTACACCTTC
clone_size: NA; j_call: TRBJ1-5; d_call: TRBD1; v_call: TRBV28; cdr3_aa: CASSVGQVIGPQHF; cdr3_nt: TGTGCCAGCAGTGTGGGACAGGTCATTGGGCCCCAGCATTTT
clone_size: few; j_call: TRBJ1-4; d_call: NA; v_call: TRBV2; cdr3_aa: CASTGPRGKLFF; cdr3_nt: TGTGCCAGCACGGGTCCCCGGGGGAAACTGTTTTTT
clone_size: once; j_call: TRBJ1-5; d_call: NA; v_call: TRBV4-1; cdr3_aa: CASSSGFINQPQHF; cdr3_nt: TGCGCCAGCAGTTCGGGGTTTATCAATCAGCCCCAGCATTTT
clone_size: NA; j_call: TRBJ2-3; d_call: NA; v_call: TRBV7-3; cdr3_aa: CASSLTATDTQYF; cdr3_nt: TGTGCCAGCAGCTTAACAGCCACAGATACGCAGTATTTT
clone_size: few; j_call: TRBJ1-4; d_call: NA; v_call: TRBV14; cdr3_aa: CASSPGLYEKLFF; cdr3_nt: TGTGCCAGCAGCCCCGGGCTTTATGAAAAACTGTTTTTT
clone_size: NA; j_call: TRBJ1-2; d_call: NA; v_call: TRBV2; cdr3_aa: CASIPGTKNYGYTF; cdr3_nt: TGTGCCAGCATCCCCGGGACAAAAAACTATGGCTACACCTTC
clone_size: NA; j_call: TRBJ1-1; d_call: TRBD1; v_call: TRBV7-9; cdr3_aa: CASSLAGGEFRSSEAFF; cdr3_nt: TGTGCCAGCAGCTTAGCAGGGGGCGAATTTAGGTCTTCTGAAGCTTTCTTT
clone_size: NA; j_call: TRBJ1-3; d_call: NA; v_call: TRBV28; cdr3_aa: CASIPSWASGNTIYF; cdr3_nt: TGTGCCAGCATTCCATCATGGGCGTCTGGAAACACCATATATTTT
clone_size: NA; j_call: TRBJ1-1; d_call: NA; v_call: TRBV5-4; cdr3_aa: CASSLRGKDTEAFF; cdr3_nt: TGTGCCAGCAGCTTAAGGGGGAAAGACACTGAAGCTTTCTTT
clone_size: NA; j_call: TRBJ2-6; d_call: TRBD2; v_call: TRBV18; cdr3_aa: CASSSLARGSGANVLTF; cdr3_nt: TGTGCCAGCTCATCACTAGCGAGGGGCTCTGGGGCCAACGTCCTGACTTTC
clone_size: NA; j_call: TRBJ2-3; d_call: NA; v_call: TRBV11-3; cdr3_aa: CASSAWVTDTQYF; cdr3_nt: TGTGCCAGCAGCGCCTGGGTCACAGATACGCAGTATTTT